This note documents a single T cell receptor beta chain sequence. This entry is derived from a study of shared clonotypes between healthy human individuals. For the study at large: The study enrolled two women and a few men aged 18 to 49.

With V trimmed by 2 bases and J by 8 bases, 9 bases remained unmatched. Germline lookup yields CDR1 MGHDK and CDR2 SYGVNS. CDR3 size: 17 residues. Libraries were prepared by immunoSEQ multiplex PCR; TCRdb keeps only in-frame clonotypes and omits some of them. The sample yields 500,000 to 650,000 clones, just over 75% seen once. Unsorted material relied on about 100 million PBMCs as the source of genomic DNA. J is TRBJ1-4 and V is TRBV25-1; 12 nucleotides match TRBD1. This receptor was obtained from a woman between 35 and 50 years old in good health. Some clones in this sample may be carry-over from other donors' samples. The sequenced sample consisted of PBMCs. The CDR3 nucleotides are TGTGCCAGCAGTGAAGCCTTGGGACAGGGGGCCCGGGAAAAACTGTTTTTT. Translated: CASSEALGQGAREKLFF. Full variable domain (outside the CDR3, taken from reference TRBV25-1 and TRBJ1-4): EADIYQTPRYLVIGTGKKITLECSQTMGHDKMYWYQQDPGMELHLIHYSYGVNSTEKGDLSSESTVSRIRTEHFPLTLESARPSHTSQYLCASSEALGQGAREKLFFGSGTQLSVL.